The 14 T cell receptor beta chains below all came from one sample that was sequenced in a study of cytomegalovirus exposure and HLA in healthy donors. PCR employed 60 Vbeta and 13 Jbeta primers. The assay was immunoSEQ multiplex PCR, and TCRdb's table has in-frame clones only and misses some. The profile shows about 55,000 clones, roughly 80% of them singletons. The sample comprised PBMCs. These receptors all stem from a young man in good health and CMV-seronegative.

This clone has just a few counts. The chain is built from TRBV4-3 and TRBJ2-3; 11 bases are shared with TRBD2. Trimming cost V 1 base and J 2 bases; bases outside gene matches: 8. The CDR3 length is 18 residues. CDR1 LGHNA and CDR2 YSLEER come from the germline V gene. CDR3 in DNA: TGCGCCAGCAGCCAAGCCCTGCTGACTAGCGGGGCCACAGATACGCAGTATTTT. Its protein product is CASSQALLTSGATDTQYF.

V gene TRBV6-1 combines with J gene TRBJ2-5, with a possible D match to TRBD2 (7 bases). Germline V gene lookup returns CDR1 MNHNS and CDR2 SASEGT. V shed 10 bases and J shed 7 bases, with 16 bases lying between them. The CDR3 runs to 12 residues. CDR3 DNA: TGTGCCACCAGGAAGGGGGGGGTGACCCAGTACTTC. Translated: CATRKGGVTQYF.

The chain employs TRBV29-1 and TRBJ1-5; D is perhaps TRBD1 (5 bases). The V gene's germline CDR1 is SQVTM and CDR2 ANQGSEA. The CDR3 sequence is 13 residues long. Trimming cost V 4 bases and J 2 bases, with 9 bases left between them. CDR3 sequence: CSVGGVGNQPQHF. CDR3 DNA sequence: TGCAGCGTTGGGGGGGTCGGCAATCAGCCCCAGCATTTT.

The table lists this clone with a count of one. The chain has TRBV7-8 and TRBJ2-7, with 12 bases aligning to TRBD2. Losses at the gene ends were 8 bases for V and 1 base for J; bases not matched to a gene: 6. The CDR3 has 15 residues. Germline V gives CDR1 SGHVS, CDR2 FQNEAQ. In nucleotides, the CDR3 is TGTGCCAGCTCAAGCCTAGCGGGAGGGTCCTACGAGCAGTACTTC. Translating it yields CASSSLAGGSYEQYF.

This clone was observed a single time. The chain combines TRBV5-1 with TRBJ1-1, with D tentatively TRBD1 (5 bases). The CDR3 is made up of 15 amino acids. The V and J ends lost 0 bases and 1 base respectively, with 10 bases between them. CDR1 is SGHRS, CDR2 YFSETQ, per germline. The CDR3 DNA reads TGCGCCAGCAGCTTGGTAGGGAGGGGGAACACTGAAGCTTTCTTT. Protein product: CASSLVGRGNTEAFF.

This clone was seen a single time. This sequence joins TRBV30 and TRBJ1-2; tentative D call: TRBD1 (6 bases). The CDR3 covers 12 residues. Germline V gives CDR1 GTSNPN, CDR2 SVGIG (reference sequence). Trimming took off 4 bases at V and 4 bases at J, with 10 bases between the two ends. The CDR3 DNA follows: TGTGCCTGGAAAGGGGGAGTCTATGGCTACACCTTC. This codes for CAWKGGVYGYTF.

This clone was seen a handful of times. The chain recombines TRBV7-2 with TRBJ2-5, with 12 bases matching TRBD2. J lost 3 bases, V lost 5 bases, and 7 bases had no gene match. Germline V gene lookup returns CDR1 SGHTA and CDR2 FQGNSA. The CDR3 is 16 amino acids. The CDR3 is CASSAGTSGGKETQYF. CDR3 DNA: TGTGCCAGCAGCGCCGGCACTAGCGGGGGGAAAGAGACCCAGTACTTC.

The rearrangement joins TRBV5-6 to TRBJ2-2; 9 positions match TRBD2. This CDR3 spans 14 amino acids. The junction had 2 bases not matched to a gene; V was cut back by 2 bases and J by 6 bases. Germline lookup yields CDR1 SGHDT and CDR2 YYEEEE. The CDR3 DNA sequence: TGTGCCAGCAGCTTCATAGCGGGAGCCGGGGAGCTGTTTTTT. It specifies CASSFIAGAGELFF.

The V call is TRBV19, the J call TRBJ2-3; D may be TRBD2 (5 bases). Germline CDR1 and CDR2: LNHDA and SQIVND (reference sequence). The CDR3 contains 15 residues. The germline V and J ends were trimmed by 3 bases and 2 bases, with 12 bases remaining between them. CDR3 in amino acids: CASSIFPGSTDTQYF. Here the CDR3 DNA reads TGTGCCAGTAGTATTTTCCCGGGGTCCACAGATACGCAGTATTTT.

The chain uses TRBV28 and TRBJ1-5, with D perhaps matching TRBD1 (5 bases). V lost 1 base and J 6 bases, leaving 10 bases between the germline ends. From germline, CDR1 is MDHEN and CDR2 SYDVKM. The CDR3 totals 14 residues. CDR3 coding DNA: TGTGCCAGCAGTTTATCGCAGGGCGGTCAGCCCCAGCATTTT. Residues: CASSLSQGGQPQHF.

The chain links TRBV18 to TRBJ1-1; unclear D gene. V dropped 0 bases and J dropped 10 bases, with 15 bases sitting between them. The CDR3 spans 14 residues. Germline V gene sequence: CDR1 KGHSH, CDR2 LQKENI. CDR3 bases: TGTGCCAGCTCACCACCTACGCCCAACGGGGTAGCTTTCTTT. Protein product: CASSPPTPNGVAFF.

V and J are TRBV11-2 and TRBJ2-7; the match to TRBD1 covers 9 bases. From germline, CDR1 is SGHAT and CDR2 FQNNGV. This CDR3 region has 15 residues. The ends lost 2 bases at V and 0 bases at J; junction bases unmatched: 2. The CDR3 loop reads CASSLMGQGSYEQYF. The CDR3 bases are TGTGCCAGCAGCTTAATGGGACAGGGCTCCTACGAGCAGTACTTC.

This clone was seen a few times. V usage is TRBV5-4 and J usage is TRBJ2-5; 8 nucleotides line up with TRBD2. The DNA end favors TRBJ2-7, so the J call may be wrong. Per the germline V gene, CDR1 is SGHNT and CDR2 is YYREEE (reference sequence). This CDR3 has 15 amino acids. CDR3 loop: CASSFPREGPAEQYF. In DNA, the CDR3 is TGTGCCAGCAGCTTCCCCCGGGAGGGTCCGGCCGAGCAGTACTTC.

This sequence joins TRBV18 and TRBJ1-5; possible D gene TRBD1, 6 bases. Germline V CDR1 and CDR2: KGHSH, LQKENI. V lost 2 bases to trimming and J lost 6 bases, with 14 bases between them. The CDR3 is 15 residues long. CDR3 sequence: CASSPSQGSVQPQHF. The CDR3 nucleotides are TGTGCCAGCTCACCATCCCAGGGGAGCGTTCAGCCCCAGCATTTT.